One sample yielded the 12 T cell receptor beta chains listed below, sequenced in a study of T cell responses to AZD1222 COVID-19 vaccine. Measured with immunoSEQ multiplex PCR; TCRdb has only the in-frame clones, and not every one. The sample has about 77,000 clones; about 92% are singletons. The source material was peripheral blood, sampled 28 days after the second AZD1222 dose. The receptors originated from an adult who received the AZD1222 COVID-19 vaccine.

CDR3 protein: CSVAEGQGYGYTF. CDR3 DNA sequence: TGCAGCGTTGCTGAGGGGCAGGGGTATGGCTACACCTTC. The chain links TRBV29-1 to TRBJ1-2; perhaps TRBD1 as D (6 bases). The CDR3 runs to 13 residues. Germline CDR1 and CDR2: SQVTM and ANQGSEA. V was pared by 4 bases and J by 5 bases, with 14 bases between.

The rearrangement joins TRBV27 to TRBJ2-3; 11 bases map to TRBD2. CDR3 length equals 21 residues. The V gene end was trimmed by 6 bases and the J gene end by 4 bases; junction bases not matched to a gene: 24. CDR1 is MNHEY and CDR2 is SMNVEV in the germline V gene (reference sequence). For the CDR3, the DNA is TGTGCCAGCAGCCGTACCCTGCGACTAGCGGGGCCTGGAGAGGTATCAGATACGCAGTATTTT. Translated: CASSRTLRLAGPGEVSDTQYF.

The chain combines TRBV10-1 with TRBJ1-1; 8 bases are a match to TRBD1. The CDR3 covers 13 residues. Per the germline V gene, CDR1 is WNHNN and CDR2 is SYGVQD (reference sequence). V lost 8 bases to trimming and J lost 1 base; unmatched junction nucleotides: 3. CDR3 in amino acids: CASGGQGNTEAFF. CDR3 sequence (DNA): TGCGCCAGCGGAGGACAGGGGAACACTGAAGCTTTCTTT.

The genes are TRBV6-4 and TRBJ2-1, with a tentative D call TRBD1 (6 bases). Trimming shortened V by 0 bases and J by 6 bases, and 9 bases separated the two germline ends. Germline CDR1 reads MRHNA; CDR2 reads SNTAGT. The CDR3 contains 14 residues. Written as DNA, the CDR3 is TGTGCCAGCAGTGACTCCCAGGGGAGCAATGAGCAGTTCTTC. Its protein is CASSDSQGSNEQFF.

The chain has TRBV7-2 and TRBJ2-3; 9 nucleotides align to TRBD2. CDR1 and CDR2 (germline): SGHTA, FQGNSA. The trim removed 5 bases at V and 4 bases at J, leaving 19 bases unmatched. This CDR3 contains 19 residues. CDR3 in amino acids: CASSPSLAGVGISADTQYF. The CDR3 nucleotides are TGTGCCAGCAGCCCAAGTTTAGCGGGAGTTGGTATTTCTGCAGATACGCAGTATTTT.

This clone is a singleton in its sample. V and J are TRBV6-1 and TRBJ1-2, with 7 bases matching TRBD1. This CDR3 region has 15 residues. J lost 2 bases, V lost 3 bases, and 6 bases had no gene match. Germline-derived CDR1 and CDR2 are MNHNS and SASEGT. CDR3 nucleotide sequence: TGTGCCAGCAGTGATGACAGGGCTGCGAACTATGGCTACACCTTC. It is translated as CASSDDRAANYGYTF.

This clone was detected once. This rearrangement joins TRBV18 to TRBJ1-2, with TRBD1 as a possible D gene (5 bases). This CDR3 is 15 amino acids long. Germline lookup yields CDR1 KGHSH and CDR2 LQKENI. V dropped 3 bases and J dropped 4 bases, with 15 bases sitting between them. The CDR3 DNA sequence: TGTGCCAGCTCACCCACGGGGGAGGGTAGCTATGGCTACACCTTC. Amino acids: CASSPTGEGSYGYTF.

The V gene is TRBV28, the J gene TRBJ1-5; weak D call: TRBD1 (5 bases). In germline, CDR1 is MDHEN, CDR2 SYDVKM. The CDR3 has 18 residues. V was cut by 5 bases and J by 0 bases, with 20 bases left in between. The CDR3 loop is CASSLPTASGYSNQPQHF. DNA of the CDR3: TGTGCCAGCAGTCTCCCGACAGCCTCGGGATATAGCAATCAGCCCCAGCATTTT.

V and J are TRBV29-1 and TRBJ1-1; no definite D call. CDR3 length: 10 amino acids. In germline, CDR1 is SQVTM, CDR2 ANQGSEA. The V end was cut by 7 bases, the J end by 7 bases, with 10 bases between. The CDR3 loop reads CSAPLGEAFF. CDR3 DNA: TGCAGCGCCCCTTTGGGTGAAGCTTTCTTT.

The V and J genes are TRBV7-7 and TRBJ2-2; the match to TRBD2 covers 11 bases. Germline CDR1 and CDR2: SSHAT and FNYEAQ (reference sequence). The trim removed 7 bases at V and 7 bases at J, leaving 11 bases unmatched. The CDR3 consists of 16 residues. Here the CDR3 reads CASTRRLAGGGGELFF. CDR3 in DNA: TGTGCCAGCACCAGGAGGCTAGCGGGAGGTGGCGGGGAGCTGTTTTTT.

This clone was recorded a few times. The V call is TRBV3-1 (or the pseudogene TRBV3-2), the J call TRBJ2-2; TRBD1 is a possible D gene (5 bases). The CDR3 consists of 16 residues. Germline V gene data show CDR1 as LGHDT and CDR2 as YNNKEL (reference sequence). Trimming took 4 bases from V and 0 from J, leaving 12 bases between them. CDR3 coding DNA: TGTGCCAGCAGCCCCAGGGCGATCCCGAACACCGGGGAGCTGTTTTTT. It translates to CASSPRAIPNTGELFF.

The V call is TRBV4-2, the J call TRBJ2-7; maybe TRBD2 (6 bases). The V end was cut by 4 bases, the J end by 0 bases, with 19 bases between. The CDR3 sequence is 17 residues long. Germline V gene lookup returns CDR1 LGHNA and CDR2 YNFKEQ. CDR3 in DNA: TGTGCCAGCAGCCCCTTCTCGAGCGGGCTTATCTCCTACGAGCAGTACTTC. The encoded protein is CASSPFSSGLISYEQYF.